A single sample gave rise to the 29 T cell receptor beta chains below, sequenced in a study of blood T cell repertoires in COVID-19. The data were produced by immunoSEQ multiplex PCR, yet TCRdb's version contains in-frame clones alone and is incomplete. Of approximately 300,000 clones listed, 80% to 90% were seen once; the top ten hold 3.7%. The source material was peripheral blood. These receptors all stem from a middle-aged woman with acute or convalescent COVID-19.

This clone was seen a few times. The rearrangement uses TRBV2 and TRBJ2-1, with D perhaps matching TRBD1 (6 bases). The V gene's germline CDR1 is SNHLY and CDR2 FYNNEI. This CDR3 contains 13 residues. The V end was cut by 5 bases, the J end by 4 bases, with 9 bases between. The CDR3, as DNA: TGTGCCAGCAGTACACAGGGTTACAATGAGCAGTTCTTC. Amino acid sequence: CASSTQGYNEQFF.

J is TRBJ1-4 and V is TRBV12-5, with no clear D. Trimming stripped 0 bases from V and 5 bases from J, with 19 bases between. The CDR3 has 18 residues. Germline V gene lookup returns CDR1 LGHNT and CDR2 FRNRAP. Here the CDR3 reads CASGLVRFGSRINEKLFF. The CDR3, as DNA: TGTGCTAGTGGTTTGGTTCGGTTCGGGAGCAGGATCAATGAAAAACTGTTTTTT. The entire variable domain, with the rest obtained from reference TRBV12-5 and TRBJ1-4, is as follows: DARVTQTPRHKVTEMGQEVTMRCQPILGHNTVFWYRQTMMQGLELLAYFRNRAPLDDSGMPKDRFSAEMPDATLATLKIQPSEPRDSAVYFCASGLVRFGSRINEKLFFGSGTQLSVL.

The chain is built from TRBV5-8 and TRBJ1-1; 7 positions agree with TRBD1. This CDR3 has 14 residues. Germline trimming cut 1 base from V and 7 bases from J; bases unmatched to any gene: 7. From germline, CDR1 is SGHTS and CDR2 YDEGEE. The CDR3 spells CASSLRLQGLEAFF. The CDR3 DNA reads as TGTGCCAGCAGCTTGCGTTTACAGGGGCTTGAAGCTTTCTTT.

V is TRBV4-2 and J is TRBJ1-1, with 7 bases matching TRBD1. This CDR3 has 15 residues. In germline, CDR1 is LGHNA, CDR2 YNFKEQ. V trimming: 0 bases; J trimming: 4 bases; junction bases outside the gene matches: 5. DNA for the CDR3: TGTGCCAGCAGCCAAGAGGCAGGGGGTGGCACTGAAGCTTTCTTT. This translates into CASSQEAGGGTEAFF.

This chain joins TRBV6-1 and TRBJ2-5; 10 positions agree with TRBD2. V shed 1 base and J 5 bases; nucleotides not matched to a gene: 10. The V gene's germline CDR1 is MNHNS and CDR2 SASEGT. CDR3 length equals 17 residues. DNA of the CDR3: TGTGCCAGCAGTGAAGGGAGGGCTAGCGGGGGTTATGAGACCCAGTACTTC. It translates to CASSEGRASGGYETQYF.

The chain has TRBV27 and TRBJ1-6, with 9 bases matching TRBD1. Trimming took 6 bases from V and 9 from J; bases not matched to a gene: 9. The CDR3 runs 15 residues. CDR1 is MNHEY and CDR2 is SMNVEV in the germline V gene (reference sequence). CDR3 bases: TGTGCCAGCAGCATACAGGGGGCACGGGGTTCACCCCTCCACTTT. Its protein product is CASSIQGARGSPLHF.

This sequence joins TRBV4-1 and TRBJ2-5, with 9 bases fitting TRBD2. J gave up 0 bases and V 0 bases, and 5 bases lay outside the gene matches. This CDR3 has 17 residues. CDR1 and CDR2 from the germline V gene are MGHRA and YSYEKL. The CDR3 nucleotides read TGCGCCAGCAGCCAAGAAATGAGCGGGGGGTACCAAGAGACCCAGTACTTC. Protein: CASSQEMSGGYQETQYF.

The V gene is TRBV19, the J gene TRBJ1-2; tentative D call: TRBD1 (5 bases). V was cut by 3 bases and J by 0 bases, with 14 bases left in between. Germline V gene data show CDR1 as LNHDA and CDR2 as SQIVND (reference sequence). The CDR3 runs to 16 residues. CDR3 nucleotides: TGTGCCAGTAGTATGTGGGGCCTTGAAGCTAACTATGGCTACACCTTC. Its protein is CASSMWGLEANYGYTF. Complete variable domain (other parts from reference TRBV19 and TRBJ1-2): DGGITQSPKYLFRKEGQNVTLSCEQNLNHDAMYWYRQDPGQGLRLIYYSQIVNDFQKGDIAEGYSVSREKKESFPLTVTSAQKNPTAFYLCASSMWGLEANYGYTFGSGTRLTVV.

The chain couples TRBV30 to TRBJ1-1; 12 bases match TRBD1. CDR1 is GTSNPN, CDR2 SVGIG, per germline (reference sequence). This CDR3 is 13 amino acids long. V lost 6 bases and J lost 11; bases outside the gene matches: 10. This CDR3 is CACRGQGASGAFF. As DNA, the CDR3 is TGTGCCTGCCGGGGACAGGGGGCGTCGGGGGCTTTCTTT.

V usage is TRBV18 and J usage is TRBJ1-2, with D possibly matching TRBD1 (6 bases). The germline gives CDR1 KGHSH, CDR2 LQKENI. V dropped 0 bases and J dropped 3 bases, with 11 bases sitting between them. The CDR3 runs to 15 residues. The CDR3 spells CASSPPVTGYYGYTF. CDR3 in DNA: TGTGCCAGCTCACCACCCGTAACAGGGTACTATGGCTACACCTTC.

The J gene is TRBJ1-5, the V gene TRBV10-1; TRBD1 is a possible D gene (5 bases). The CDR3 consists of 12 residues. Trimming removed 8 bases from V and 5 bases from J, with 10 bases in between. CDR1 and CDR2 (germline): WNHNN, SYGVQD (reference sequence). CDR3 sequence reads: CASYGGDQPQHF. As DNA, the CDR3 is TGCGCCAGCTATGGGGGGGATCAGCCCCAGCATTTT.

The rearrangement uses TRBV18 and TRBJ2-5, with D maybe TRBD2 (7 bases). CDR3 length: 14 residues. The germline V gene has CDR1 KGHSH and CDR2 LQKENI. Trimming took 3 bases from V and 2 from J, leaving 10 bases between them. The CDR3 is CASSPGGAQETQYF. Written as DNA, the CDR3 is TGTGCCAGCTCACCTGGGGGGGCACAAGAGACCCAGTACTTC.

The chain joins TRBV2 to TRBJ1-1; TRBD1 aligns across 7 bases. The CDR3 spans 15 residues. V lost 3 bases and J lost 5; bases outside the gene matches: 9. Per germline, CDR1 SNHLY and CDR2 FYNNEI. For the CDR3, the DNA is TGTGCCAGCAGTGACTCGAGGGGGCCGGCAACTGAAGCTTTCTTT. Protein product: CASSDSRGPATEAFF.

This rearrangement joins TRBV11-3 to TRBJ1-1; 8 nucleotides agree with TRBD1. The CDR3 length is 15 residues. Trimming took 4 bases from V and 0 from J; bases not matched to a gene: 4. CDR1 and CDR2 from the germline V gene are SGHNT and YENEEA. The DNA for the CDR3 is TGTGCCAGCAGCTCTGGACAGGGTCTGAACACTGAAGCTTTCTTT. It specifies CASSSGQGLNTEAFF.

This clone was detected once. The CDR3: CASSPVRQGPGTEAFF. CDR3 in DNA: TGCGCCAGCAGTCCAGTCAGACAGGGTCCTGGTACTGAAGCTTTCTTT. The chain uses TRBV5-1 and TRBJ1-1, with TRBD1 identical over 7 bases. The CDR3 length is 16 residues. With 5 bases clipped from V and 5 bases from J, the junction kept 15 bases outside the gene matches. Germline loops: CDR1 SGHRS, CDR2 YFSETQ.

This rearrangement joins TRBV6-4 to TRBJ1-1; 9 bases match TRBD1. V was pared by 4 bases and J by 5 bases, with 5 bases of the junction left unmatched. The germline CDR1 and CDR2 sequences are MRHNA and SNTAGT. There are 14 residues in the CDR3. CDR3 loop: CASSAGQGSTEAFF. The CDR3 DNA follows: TGTGCCAGCAGTGCCGGACAGGGGAGTACTGAAGCTTTCTTT.

The V gene is TRBV4-2, the J gene TRBJ1-5; D ambiguous. The CDR3 totals 18 residues. V lost 3 bases, J lost 0 bases, and 18 bases lay in between. In germline, CDR1 is LGHNA, CDR2 YNFKEQ. CDR3 sequence (DNA): TGTGCCAGCAGCCATTCTACCACCCGAGGATATAGCAATCAGCCCCAGCATTTT. This gives the protein CASSHSTTRGYSNQPQHF.

The chain employs TRBV5-1 and TRBJ2-5, with 9 bases matching TRBD1. The CDR3 contains 15 residues. Germline V gene sequence: CDR1 SGHRS, CDR2 YFSETQ. The ends lost 4 bases at V and 2 bases at J; junction bases unmatched: 6. The CDR3 nucleotides are TGCGCCAGCAGCCTCGACAGGGGGGTACAAGAGACCCAGTACTTC. Its protein product is CASSLDRGVQETQYF.

The chain recombines TRBV4-2 with TRBJ2-3; TRBD1 matches at 11 bases. Trimming cost V 0 bases and J 6 bases; bases outside gene matches: 8. Germline V lookup: CDR1 LGHNA, CDR2 YNFKEQ. The CDR3 length is 17 residues. The CDR3 reads CASSQEGGQGASDTQYF. The CDR3 DNA is TGTGCCAGCAGCCAAGAGGGCGGACAGGGGGCTTCGGATACGCAGTATTTT.

This clone appeared a few times. This rearrangement joins TRBV6-5 to TRBJ1-3, with 9 bases matching TRBD1. Germline V gene lookup returns CDR1 MNHEY and CDR2 SVGAGI. Trimming cost V 6 bases and J 6 bases; bases outside gene matches: 3. The CDR3 covers 13 residues. The DNA of the CDR3 is TGTGCCAGCAGATGGACAGGGGAAAACACCATATATTTT. Amino acids: CASRWTGENTIYF.

The chain combines TRBV30 with TRBJ1-6, with a possible D match to TRBD1 (5 bases). V gave up 5 bases and J gave up 9 bases, with 11 bases separating them. CDR1 is GTSNPN, CDR2 SVGIG, per germline (reference sequence). This CDR3 has 12 amino acids. The CDR3 loop is CAWRDFPSPLHF. As DNA, the CDR3 is TGTGCCTGGCGGGACTTCCCTTCACCCCTCCACTTT.

The CDR3 sequence: CASSRDRSTHTQYF. As DNA, the CDR3 is TGTGCCAGCAGCCGGGACAGGTCCACCCATACGCAGTATTTT. The V call is TRBV7-9, the J call TRBJ2-3; 8 bases align to TRBD1. CDR1 is SEHNR, CDR2 FQNEAQ, per germline (reference sequence). The V segment lost 5 bases and the J segment 7 bases; nucleotides outside the gene matches: 8. This CDR3 region has 14 residues.

The rearrangement joins TRBV5-1 to TRBJ1-4; 11 nucleotides agree with TRBD1. With V trimmed by 3 bases and J by 4 bases, 5 bases remained unmatched. CDR3 length: 16 amino acids. CDR1 is SGHRS and CDR2 is YFSETQ in the germline V gene. Here the CDR3 reads CASSSGTGGINEKLFF. CDR3 sequence (DNA): TGCGCCAGCAGCTCCGGGACAGGGGGAATTAATGAAAAACTGTTTTTT. Complete variable domain (other parts from reference TRBV5-1 and TRBJ1-4): KAGVTQTPRYLIKTRGQQVTLSCSPISGHRSVSWYQQTPGQGLQFLFEYFSETQRNKGNFPGRFSGRQFSNSRSEMNVSTLELGDSALYLCASSSGTGGINEKLFFGSGTQLSVL.

The gene calls are TRBV5-4 and TRBJ1-2; TRBD1 matches at 12 bases. The CDR3 runs to 15 residues. V shed 4 bases, J shed 4 bases, and the junction held 5 bases outside the gene matches. Germline CDR1 and CDR2: SGHNT and YYREEE (reference sequence). The CDR3 DNA sequence: TGTGCCAGCAGCCAGGGACAGGGGGCAGCCTATGGCTACACCTTC. It is translated as CASSQGQGAAYGYTF. The variable domain in full, with the rest retrieved from reference TRBV5-4 and TRBJ1-2, is ETGVTQSPTHLIKTRGQQVTLRCSSQSGHNTVSWYQQALGQGPQFIFQYYREEENGRGNFPPRFSGLQFPNYSSELNVNALELDDSALYLCASSQGQGAAYGYTFGSGTRLTVV.

The rearrangement links TRBV2 to TRBJ1-6, with 7 bases lining up with TRBD1. The CDR3 has 14 amino acids. V lost 2 bases, J lost 9 bases, and 4 bases stayed unmatched. Germline V CDR1 and CDR2: SNHLY, FYNNEI. The CDR3 reads CASSERGQTSPLHF. CDR3 nucleotide sequence: TGTGCCAGCAGTGAAAGGGGACAGACTTCACCCCTCCACTTT.

The gene calls are TRBV5-5 and TRBJ1-4; D is possibly TRBD1 (6 bases). CDR1 is SGHKS, CDR2 YYEKEE, per germline (reference sequence). The CDR3 consists of 14 residues. V lost 3 bases to trimming and J lost 3 bases, with 9 bases between them. CDR3 residues: CASSYSGANEKLFF. The CDR3 DNA reads TGTGCCAGCAGCTATTCAGGGGCTAATGAAAAACTGTTTTTT.

The chain recombines TRBV11-2 with TRBJ1-6; 7 bases fit TRBD1. With 7 bases clipped from V and 0 bases from J, the junction kept 12 bases outside the gene matches. Germline-derived CDR1 and CDR2 are SGHAT and FQNNGV. This CDR3 has 18 amino acids. CDR3 region: CASTKFAGTVSYNSPLHF. The CDR3 region has the DNA TGTGCCAGCACCAAATTCGCCGGGACAGTCTCCTATAATTCACCCCTCCACTTT.

The genes are TRBV11-3 and TRBJ2-5; D uncertain. The V gene's germline CDR1 is SGHNT and CDR2 YENEEA. Trimming took off 5 bases at V and 0 bases at J, with 10 bases between the two ends. This CDR3 has 14 residues. CDR3 residues: CASSPPGNQETQYF. The CDR3 nucleotides are TGTGCCAGCAGCCCCCCAGGAAACCAAGAGACCCAGTACTTC.

The CDR3 DNA reads TGTGCCAGCAGGCGTGCGGAGTCGAATGAAAAACTGTTTTTT. Translating gives CASRRAESNEKLFF. The chain uses TRBV7-9 and TRBJ1-4; D is ambiguous. This CDR3 is 14 amino acids long. Deletions cut 6 bases from V and 5 bases from J, with 13 bases between. The germline V gene has CDR1 SEHNR and CDR2 FQNEAQ (reference sequence).